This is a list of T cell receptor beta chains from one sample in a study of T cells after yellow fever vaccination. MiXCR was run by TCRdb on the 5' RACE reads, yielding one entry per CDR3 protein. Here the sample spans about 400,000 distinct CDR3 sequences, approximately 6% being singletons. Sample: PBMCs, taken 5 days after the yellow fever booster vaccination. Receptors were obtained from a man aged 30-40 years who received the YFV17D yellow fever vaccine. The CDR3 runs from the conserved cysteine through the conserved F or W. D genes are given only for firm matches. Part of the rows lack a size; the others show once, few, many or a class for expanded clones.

CDR3nt: TGTGCCAGCACCATCGACAGTTACTATGGCTACACCTTC
CDR3aa: CASTIDSYYGYTF
d_gene: .
j_gene: TRBJ1-2
abundance: .
v_gene: TRBV7-2

CDR3nt: TGTGCCACCAGCGGCCTAGCGGGTTTCGACGAGCAGTACTTC
CDR3aa: CATSGLAGFDEQYF
d_gene: TRBD2
j_gene: TRBJ2-7
abundance: .
v_gene: TRBV15

CDR3nt: TGTGCCAGCAGTTTCCTAATGAACACTGAAGCTTTCTTT
CDR3aa: CASSFLMNTEAFF
d_gene: .
j_gene: TRBJ1-1
abundance: many
v_gene: TRBV12-3/TRBV12-4

CDR3nt: TGCAGCGTAGTAGCGGGAGAGGTCTACAATGAGCAGTTCTTC
CDR3aa: CSVVAGEVYNEQFF
d_gene: TRBD2
j_gene: TRBJ2-1
abundance: few
v_gene: TRBV29-1

CDR3nt: TGTGCCAGCAGTTCTTTCGATACGCAGTATTTT
CDR3aa: CASSSFDTQYF
d_gene: .
j_gene: TRBJ2-3
abundance: many
v_gene: TRBV27

CDR3nt: TGTGCCAGCAGTCTAGCACTAGCGGGCGTTGAGCAGTTCTTC
CDR3aa: CASSLALAGVEQFF
d_gene: TRBD2
j_gene: TRBJ2-1
abundance: many
v_gene: TRBV7-2

CDR3nt: TGTGCCAGCGGCGACAGGGTCAATGAGCAGTTCTTC
CDR3aa: CASGDRVNEQFF
d_gene: TRBD1
j_gene: TRBJ2-1
abundance: few
v_gene: TRBV7-2

CDR3nt: TGTGCCAGCAGCTTTCTGGGATCCTACAATGAGCAGTTCTTC
CDR3aa: CASSFLGSYNEQFF
d_gene: .
j_gene: TRBJ2-1
abundance: many
v_gene: TRBV7-2

CDR3nt: TGTGCCAGCAGGAACAGGGACGGTAGCAATCAGCCCCAGCATTTT
CDR3aa: CASRNRDGSNQPQHF
d_gene: .
j_gene: TRBJ1-5
abundance: .
v_gene: TRBV6-1

CDR3nt: TGCAGTGCTAGAGATCCTAGCGGGAGGGCCCATAATGAGCAGTTCTTC
CDR3aa: CSARDPSGRAHNEQFF
d_gene: TRBD2
j_gene: TRBJ2-1
abundance: few
v_gene: TRBV20-1

CDR3nt: TGTGCCAGCACTCTAGGGGAATCTTATGGCTACACCTTC
CDR3aa: CASTLGESYGYTF
d_gene: .
j_gene: TRBJ1-2
abundance: .
v_gene: TRBV28

CDR3nt: TGTGCCAGCAGCCCCCGGACAGGGGGGGGCGGGGAGCTGTTTTTT
CDR3aa: CASSPRTGGGGELFF
d_gene: TRBD1
j_gene: TRBJ2-2
abundance: many
v_gene: TRBV7-9

CDR3nt: TGTGCCACCAGCAGAGATTTGGCAGCCGCTATGGAGACCCAGTACTTC
CDR3aa: CATSRDLAAAMETQYF
d_gene: .
j_gene: TRBJ2-5
abundance: .
v_gene: TRBV15

CDR3nt: TGTGCCAGCAGCTTAGAGGCAGACTACGAGCAGTACTTC
CDR3aa: CASSLEADYEQYF
d_gene: .
j_gene: TRBJ2-7
abundance: few
v_gene: TRBV7-6

CDR3nt: TGTGCCAGCAGCTCAGTAGCGGGAGGGTTAGGCTACGAGCAGTACTTC
CDR3aa: CASSSVAGGLGYEQYF
d_gene: TRBD2
j_gene: TRBJ2-7
abundance: .
v_gene: TRBV7-2

CDR3nt: TGTGCCAGCAGCCGGGGTAGCGGGATAAGCTCCTACAATGAGCAGTTCTTC
CDR3aa: CASSRGSGISSYNEQFF
d_gene: TRBD2
j_gene: TRBJ2-1
abundance: .
v_gene: TRBV7-2

CDR3nt: TGTGCCAGCAGCGAGGGGACCCAGTTTAAATATACGCAGTATTTT
CDR3aa: CASSEGTQFKYTQYF
d_gene: .
j_gene: TRBJ2-3
abundance: many
v_gene: TRBV11-2

CDR3nt: TGTGCCAGTAGCGCTGGTGGGGAGCCTAAAGAGACCCAGTACTTC
CDR3aa: CASSAGGEPKETQYF
d_gene: .
j_gene: TRBJ2-5
abundance: .
v_gene: TRBV19

CDR3nt: TGCAGCGTTGGAGGGCTAGCGGGAGTTACGGATTTT
CDR3aa: CSVGGLAGVTDF
d_gene: TRBD2
j_gene: TRBJ2-3
abundance: few
v_gene: TRBV29-1

CDR3nt: TGTGCCAGCAAGGACCTCAACCCCAATGAGCAGTTCTTC
CDR3aa: CASKDLNPNEQFF
d_gene: .
j_gene: TRBJ2-1
abundance: .
v_gene: TRBV6-2/TRBV6-3

CDR3nt: TGCAGTGCTAGAGGTCCAGGGGCGAGAAATCAGCCCCAGCATTTT
CDR3aa: CSARGPGARNQPQHF
d_gene: .
j_gene: TRBJ1-5
abundance: few
v_gene: TRBV20-1

CDR3nt: TGCAGCGTTGACCGGACAGCTTATGGCTACACCTTC
CDR3aa: CSVDRTAYGYTF
d_gene: .
j_gene: TRBJ1-2
abundance: few
v_gene: TRBV29-1

CDR3nt: TGTGCCAGCAGGGAATCGGGACTTCCCTCCAATGAGCAGTTCTTC
CDR3aa: CASRESGLPSNEQFF
d_gene: .
j_gene: TRBJ2-1
abundance: many
v_gene: TRBV6-1

CDR3nt: TGTGCCAGCAGCTTAGTTTCGGTCGGGAGAGTATATGAGCAGTTCTTC
CDR3aa: CASSLVSVGRVYEQFF
d_gene: .
j_gene: TRBJ2-1
abundance: many
v_gene: TRBV7-2

CDR3nt: TGTGCCAGCAGTGTCGGGACGGACATATCGGAGCAGTACTTC
CDR3aa: CASSVGTDISEQYF
d_gene: .
j_gene: TRBJ2-7
abundance: many
v_gene: TRBV27

CDR3nt: TGTGCCAGCAGCCTCCGGGACTCGGGCTACAATGAGCAGTTCTTC
CDR3aa: CASSLRDSGYNEQFF
d_gene: .
j_gene: TRBJ2-1
abundance: few
v_gene: TRBV5-5